This TCR beta chain was captured in a study of response to subunit inactivated influenza vaccine. In regard to this clonotype: No antigen is known for it.

Study-wide findings and caveats: There was a suggestion from the authors that each seasonal influenza vaccination recruits few new T cells.

TCRdb re-called the RT-PCR reads with MiXCR, one entry per CDR3 protein. The sample has hundreds of thousands of distinct CDR3 sequences; approximately 7.6% are singletons. The CDR3 is made up of 15 amino acids. The germline gives CDR1 SNHLY, CDR2 FYNNEI. V was pared by 7 bases and J by 5 bases, with 11 bases of the junction left unmatched. The material was PBMCs from blood, obtained about 23 months after vaccination. The genes are TRBV2 and TRBJ2-5, with 9 bases fitting TRBD1. The clonotype comes from a man aged 50 to 75 who received an inactivated influenza vaccine. In DNA form, the CDR3 reads TGTGCCAGCATCGACAGGGGGTTGTCTAGGGAGACCCAGTACTTC. It is translated as CASIDRGLSRETQYF.